Below, one T cell receptor beta chain is given with its context. What it binds is not known. The table came from immunoSEQ multiplex PCR; TCRdb's copy has only in-frame clones and leaves some out. The data contain some 97,000 clones, approximately 94% of them seen just once; the ten biggest clones take up approximately 1.3%. These data are taken from a study of siplizumab effects on memory and regulatory T cells. Study-wide points: With siplizumab, mappable alloreactive CD4+ clones averaged about 70% Treg-derived, versus around 28% in controls. Only a minor fraction of alloreactive clones mapped to unstimulated subsets. Alloreactive sequences traceable to unstimulated CD4+ memory cells were significantly reduced by siplizumab. Naive or memory phenotype assignment was not possible for roughly 75-97% of proliferating CD4+ or CD8+ clones.

Trimming cost V 3 bases and J 3 bases, with 9 bases left between them. The CDR3 runs to 14 residues. Germline-derived CDR1 and CDR2 are KGHSH and LQKENI. This clonotype was obtained from a human donor in good health. The chain uses TRBV18 and TRBJ2-1, with D unresolved. Specimen: non-Treg CD4+ T cells sorted from blood. The CDR3 DNA sequence: TGTGCCAGCTCACCTCCTCGAGGCTACAATGAGCAGTTCTTC. It yields the protein CASSPPRGYNEQFF.